By share, the clone carrying this T cell receptor (beta chain) ranks as large. Its antigen is as yet unknown. Multiplex PCR with BIOMED2 TRB-A/B primer pools amplified TRB rearrangements. TCRdb analysed the multiplex PCR reads with MiXCR anew, one entry per CDR3 protein. The data hold around 1,200 distinct CDR3 sequences, with 21% observed a single time. These data originate in a study of T and B cells in COVID-19 patients. Study results and caveats: Patients with COVID-19 reportedly showed strongly skewed T cell receptor beta variable and joining gene usage. At recovery TRB diversity and richness exceeded healthy donors, after highly clonal active COVID-19 repertoires. Sorted SARS-CoV-2-responsive or tetramer+ T cells and CD4+, regulatory and CD8+ subsets were not yet sequenced.

The V and J ends lost 5 bases and 3 bases respectively, with 19 bases between them. Germline values: CDR1 LNHDA, CDR2 SQIVND (reference sequence). The CDR3 length is 16 residues. From blood, about 250-550 ng of genomic DNA served as TRB template. This sequence joins TRBV19 and TRBJ1-2, with D tentatively TRBD1 (6 bases). Sequenced material: blood. This TCR came from a human donor with active COVID-19. CDR3: CASSPGSPPGDYGYTF. DNA for the CDR3: TGTGCCAGTAGTCCTGGCTCACCCCCAGGGGACTATGGCTACACCTTC.